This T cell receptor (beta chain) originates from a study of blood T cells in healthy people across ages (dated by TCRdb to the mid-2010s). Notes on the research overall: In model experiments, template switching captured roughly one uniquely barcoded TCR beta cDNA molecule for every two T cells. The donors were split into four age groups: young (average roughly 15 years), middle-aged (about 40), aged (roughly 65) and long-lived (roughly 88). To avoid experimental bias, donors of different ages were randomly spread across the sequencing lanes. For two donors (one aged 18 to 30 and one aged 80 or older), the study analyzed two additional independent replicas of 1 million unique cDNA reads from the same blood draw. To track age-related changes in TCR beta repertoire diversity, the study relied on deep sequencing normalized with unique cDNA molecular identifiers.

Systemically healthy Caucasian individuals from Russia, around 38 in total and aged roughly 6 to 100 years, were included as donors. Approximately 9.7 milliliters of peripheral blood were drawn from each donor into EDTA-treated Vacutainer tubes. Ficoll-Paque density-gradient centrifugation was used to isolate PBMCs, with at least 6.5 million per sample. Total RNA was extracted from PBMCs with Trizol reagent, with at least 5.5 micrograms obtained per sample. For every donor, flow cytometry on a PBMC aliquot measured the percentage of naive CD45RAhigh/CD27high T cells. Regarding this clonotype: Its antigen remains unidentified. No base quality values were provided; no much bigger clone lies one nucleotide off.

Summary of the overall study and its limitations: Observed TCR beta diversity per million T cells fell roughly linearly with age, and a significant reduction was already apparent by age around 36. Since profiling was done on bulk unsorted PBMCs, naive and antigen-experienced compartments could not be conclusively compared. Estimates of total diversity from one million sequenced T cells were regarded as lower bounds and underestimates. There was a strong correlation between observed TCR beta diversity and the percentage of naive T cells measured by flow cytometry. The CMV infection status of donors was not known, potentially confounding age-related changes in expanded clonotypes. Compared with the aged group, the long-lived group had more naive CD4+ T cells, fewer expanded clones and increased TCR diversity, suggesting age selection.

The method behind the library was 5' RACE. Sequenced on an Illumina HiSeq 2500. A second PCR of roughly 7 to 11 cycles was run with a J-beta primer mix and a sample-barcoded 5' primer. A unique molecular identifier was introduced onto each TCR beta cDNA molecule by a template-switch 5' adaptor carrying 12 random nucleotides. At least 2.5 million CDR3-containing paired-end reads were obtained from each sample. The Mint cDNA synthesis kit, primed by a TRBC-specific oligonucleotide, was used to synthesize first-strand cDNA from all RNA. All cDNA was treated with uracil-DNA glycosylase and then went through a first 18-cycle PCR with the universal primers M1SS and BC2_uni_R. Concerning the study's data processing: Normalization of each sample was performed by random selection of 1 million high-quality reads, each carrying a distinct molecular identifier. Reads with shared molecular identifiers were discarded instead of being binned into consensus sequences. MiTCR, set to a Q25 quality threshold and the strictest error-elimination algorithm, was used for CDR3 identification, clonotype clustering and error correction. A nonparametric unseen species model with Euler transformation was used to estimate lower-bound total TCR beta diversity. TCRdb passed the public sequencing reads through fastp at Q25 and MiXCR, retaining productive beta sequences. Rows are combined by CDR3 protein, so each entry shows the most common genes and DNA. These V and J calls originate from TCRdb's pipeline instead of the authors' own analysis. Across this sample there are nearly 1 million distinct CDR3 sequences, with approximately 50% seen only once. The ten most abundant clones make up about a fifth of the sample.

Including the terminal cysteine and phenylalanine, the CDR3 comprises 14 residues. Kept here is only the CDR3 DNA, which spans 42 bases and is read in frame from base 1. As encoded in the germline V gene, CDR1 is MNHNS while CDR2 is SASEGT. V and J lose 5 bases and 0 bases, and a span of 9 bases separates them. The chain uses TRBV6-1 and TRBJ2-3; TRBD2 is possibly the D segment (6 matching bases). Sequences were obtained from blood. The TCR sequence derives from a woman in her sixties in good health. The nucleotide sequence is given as TGTGCCAGCAGTACGGGACTGAGCACAGATACGCAGTATTTT. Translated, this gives CASSTGLSTDTQYF.